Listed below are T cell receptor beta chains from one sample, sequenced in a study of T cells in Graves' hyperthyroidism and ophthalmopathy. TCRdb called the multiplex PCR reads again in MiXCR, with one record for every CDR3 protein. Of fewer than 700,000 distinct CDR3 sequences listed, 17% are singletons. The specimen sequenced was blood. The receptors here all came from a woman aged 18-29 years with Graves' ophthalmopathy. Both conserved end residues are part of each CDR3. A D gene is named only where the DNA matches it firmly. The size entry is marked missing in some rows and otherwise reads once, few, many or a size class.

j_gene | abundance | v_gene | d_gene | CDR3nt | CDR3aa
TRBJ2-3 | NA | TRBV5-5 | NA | TGTGCCAGCAGCTCCCTGGACATCTCTAGGAGCACAGATACGCAGTATTTT | CASSSLDISRSTDTQYF
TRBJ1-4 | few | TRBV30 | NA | TGTGCCTGGAGTGTACGGGGGAGTGGTAGCGGAAAACTGTTTTTT | CAWSVRGSGSGKLFF
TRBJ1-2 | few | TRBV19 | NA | TGTGCCAGTACCCCTGGAGGGGACGGCTACACCTTC | CASTPGGDGYTF
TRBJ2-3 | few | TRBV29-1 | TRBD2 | TGCAGCGTACTAGCGGGGAACACAGATACGCAGTATTTT | CSVLAGNTDTQYF
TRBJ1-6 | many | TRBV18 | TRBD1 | TGTGCCAGCTCACCACCGAAGACAGGGATTTCACCCCTCCACTTT | CASSPPKTGISPLHF
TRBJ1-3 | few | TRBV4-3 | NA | TGCGCCAGCAGCCAAGTCCCCATCACAGGAAACACCATATATTTT | CASSQVPITGNTIYF
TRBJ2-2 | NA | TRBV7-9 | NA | TGTGCCAGCAGCTTAGCACGGGGGCCCGAAACCGGGGAGCTGTTTTTT | CASSLARGPETGELFF
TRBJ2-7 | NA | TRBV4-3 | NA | TGCGCCAGCAGCCAAGATCCGGGACTGAGCTCCTACGAGCAGTACTTC | CASSQDPGLSSYEQYF
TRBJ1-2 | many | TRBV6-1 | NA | TGTGCCAGCAGCGAGACAGCTAACTATGGCTACACCTTC | CASSETANYGYTF
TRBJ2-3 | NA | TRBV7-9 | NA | TGTGCCAGCAGCTTAGTCCTAGGAGGACGCACAGATACGCAGTATTTT | CASSLVLGGRTDTQYF
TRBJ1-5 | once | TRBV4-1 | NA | TGCGCCAGCAGCCAAGGGCCAGGGGCGCATCAGCCCCAGCATTTT | CASSQGPGAHQPQHF
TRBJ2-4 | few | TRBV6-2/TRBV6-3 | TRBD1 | TGTGCCAGCAGCTCCCCGGGACAGGGGGCTATACTAAACATTCAGTACTTC | CASSSPGQGAILNIQYF
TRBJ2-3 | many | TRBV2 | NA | TGTGCCAGCAGTAGGTCTTCGGGGACAGATACGCAGTATTTT | CASSRSSGTDTQYF
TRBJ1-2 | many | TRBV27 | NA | TGTGCCAGCAGCCCCACCGGACCCTTCGGTGGCTACACCTTC | CASSPTGPFGGYTF
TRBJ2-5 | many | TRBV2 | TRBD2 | TGTGCCAGCAGTGTTGACGGGAGGGGAGAGACCCAGTACTTC | CASSVDGRGETQYF
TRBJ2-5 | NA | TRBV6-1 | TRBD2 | TGTGCCGGCAGTGAAGCGCTGTCAGCGGGGAAGGGACAAGAGACCCAGTACTTC | CAGSEALSAGKGQETQYF